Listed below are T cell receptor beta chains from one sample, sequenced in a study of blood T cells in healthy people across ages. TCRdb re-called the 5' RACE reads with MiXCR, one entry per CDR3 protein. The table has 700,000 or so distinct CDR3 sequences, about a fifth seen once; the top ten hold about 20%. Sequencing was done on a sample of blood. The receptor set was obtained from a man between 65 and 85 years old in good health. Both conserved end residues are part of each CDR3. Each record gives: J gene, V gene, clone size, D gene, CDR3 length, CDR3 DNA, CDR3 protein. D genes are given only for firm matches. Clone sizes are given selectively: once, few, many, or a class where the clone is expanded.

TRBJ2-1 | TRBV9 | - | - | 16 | TGTGCCAGCAGCGTAGCTCTCGGGGGTTCGGACAATGAGCAGTTCTTC | CASSVALGGSDNEQFF
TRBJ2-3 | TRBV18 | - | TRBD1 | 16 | TGTGCCAGCTCAGCCAACAGGGGTGCTAGCACAGATACGCAGTATTTT | CASSANRGASTDTQYF
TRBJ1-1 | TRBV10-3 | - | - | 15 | TGTGCCCATCAGTCAAGTGGCGAGGGGAACACTGAAGCTTTCTTT | CAHQSSGEGNTEAFF
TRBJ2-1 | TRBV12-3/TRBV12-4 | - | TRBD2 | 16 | TGTGCCAGCAGTCCCAGGGCCAGCGGGGGGGTTGGTGAGCAGTTCTTC | CASSPRASGGVGEQFF
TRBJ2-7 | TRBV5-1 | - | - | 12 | TGCGCCAGCAGCCTGCCGGGGAACGAGCAGTACTTC | CASSLPGNEQYF
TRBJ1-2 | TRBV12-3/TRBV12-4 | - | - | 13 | TGTGCCAGCCGGACGGACCTTAACTATGGCTACACCTTC | CASRTDLNYGYTF
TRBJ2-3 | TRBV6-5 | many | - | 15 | TGTGCCAGCAGTTACTCGATGAGTATCACAGATACGCAGTATTTT | CASSYSMSITDTQYF
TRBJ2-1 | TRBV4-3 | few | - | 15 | TGCGCCAGCAGCCAAGATTTTCCGTTAGGAAGGGAGCAGTTCTTC | CASSQDFPLGREQFF
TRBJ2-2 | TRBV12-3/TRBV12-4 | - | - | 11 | TGTGCCAGCAACAATCCCGGGGAGCTGTTTTTT | CASNNPGELFF
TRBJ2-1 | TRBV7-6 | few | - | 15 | TGTGCCAGCAGCTTAGTTTTGGCTATCTACAATGAGCAGTTCTTC | CASSLVLAIYNEQFF
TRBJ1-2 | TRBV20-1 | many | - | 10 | TGCAGGGCGGGGAACTATGGCTACACCTTC | CRAGNYGYTF
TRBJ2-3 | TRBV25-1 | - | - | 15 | TGTGCCAGCAGTGATTCGAGACAGGACACAGATACGCAGTATTTT | CASSDSRQDTDTQYF
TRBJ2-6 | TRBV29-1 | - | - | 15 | TGCAGCGTAGCTACAGGGTTCTCTGGGGCCAACGTCCTGACTTTC | CSVATGFSGANVLTF
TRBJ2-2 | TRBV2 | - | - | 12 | TGTGCCGGGAAAACGAACACCGGGGAGCTGTTTTTT | CAGKTNTGELFF
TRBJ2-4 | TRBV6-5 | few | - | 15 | TGTGCCAGCAGTTACTTCAGATTAGCCAAAAACATTCAGTACTTC | CASSYFRLAKNIQYF
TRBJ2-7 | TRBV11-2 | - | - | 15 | TGTGCCAGCAGCTCCCGGGTGGGGTCGGGCTACGAGCAGTACTTC | CASSSRVGSGYEQYF
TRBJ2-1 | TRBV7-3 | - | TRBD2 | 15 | TGTGCCAGCAGCGCCACGGGACTAGCCTACAATGAGCAGTTCTTC | CASSATGLAYNEQFF